A selection of T cell receptor beta chains follows, all from one sample in a study of cytomegalovirus exposure and HLA in healthy donors. Generated by immunoSEQ multiplex PCR, the TCRdb table keeps only in-frame clones and is missing some. The table lists approximately 150,000 clones, approximately 86% of them singletons. The sequenced sample consisted of PBMCs. The receptors originated from a man younger than 30 in good health and CMV-seropositive. The CDR3 runs from the conserved cysteine through the conserved F or W. Each record gives: clone size, D gene, J gene, V gene, CDR3 length, CDR3 protein, CDR3 DNA. A D gene is named only where the DNA matches it firmly. Clone sizes are given selectively: once, few, many, or a class where the clone is expanded.

clone_size: NA; d_call: TRBD1; j_call: TRBJ1-5; v_call: TRBV28; cdr3_length: 14; cdr3_aa: CASRGGQPNQPQHF; cdr3_nt: TGTGCCAGCAGGGGGGGACAGCCAAATCAGCCCCAGCATTTT
clone_size: NA; d_call: TRBD1; j_call: TRBJ1-2; v_call: TRBV2; cdr3_length: 13; cdr3_aa: CASPRRQGHGYTF; cdr3_nt: TGTGCCAGCCCCAGGAGACAGGGCCATGGCTACACCTTC
clone_size: NA; d_call: TRBD1; j_call: TRBJ1-1; v_call: TRBV6-6; cdr3_length: 16; cdr3_aa: CASSKRGQGFYTEAFF; cdr3_nt: TGTGCCAGCAGCAAGAGGGGACAGGGATTCTACACTGAAGCTTTCTTT
clone_size: NA; d_call: TRBD1; j_call: TRBJ1-2; v_call: TRBV7-9; cdr3_length: 17; cdr3_aa: CASSSRGPGTDQYDYTF; cdr3_nt: TGTGCCAGCAGCTCTAGGGGGCCCGGGACAGACCAGTATGACTACACCTTC
clone_size: NA; d_call: TRBD1; j_call: TRBJ1-5; v_call: TRBV27; cdr3_length: 17; cdr3_aa: CASSFSGSTGGRQPQHF; cdr3_nt: TGTGCCAGCAGTTTCTCAGGCTCAACAGGGGGTAGACAGCCCCAGCATTTT
clone_size: NA; d_call: NA; j_call: TRBJ1-1; v_call: TRBV7-9; cdr3_length: 15; cdr3_aa: CASSLSRRQNTEAFF; cdr3_nt: TGTGCCAGCAGCTTAAGTAGGCGGCAGAACACTGAAGCTTTCTTT
clone_size: once; d_call: TRBD1; j_call: TRBJ1-5; v_call: TRBV5-1; cdr3_length: 14; cdr3_aa: CASSLGQGDQPQHF; cdr3_nt: TGCGCCAGCAGCTTGGGACAGGGGGACCAGCCCCAGCATTTT
clone_size: NA; d_call: NA; j_call: TRBJ2-1; v_call: TRBV9; cdr3_length: 13; cdr3_aa: CASDNGRDNEQFF; cdr3_nt: TGTGCCAGCGACAATGGCAGAGACAATGAGCAGTTCTTC
clone_size: NA; d_call: NA; j_call: TRBJ1-5; v_call: TRBV6-4; cdr3_length: 14; cdr3_aa: CASSEFPDNQPQHF; cdr3_nt: TGTGCCAGCAGTGAGTTTCCAGACAATCAGCCCCAGCATTTT
clone_size: NA; d_call: NA; j_call: TRBJ1-1; v_call: TRBV6-5; cdr3_length: 12; cdr3_aa: CATATANTEAFF; cdr3_nt: TGTGCCACCGCGACAGCAAACACTGAAGCTTTCTTT
clone_size: many; d_call: NA; j_call: TRBJ2-2; v_call: TRBV2; cdr3_length: 14; cdr3_aa: CASRMTRNTGELFF; cdr3_nt: TGTGCCAGCAGAATGACTAGGAACACCGGGGAGCTGTTTTTT
clone_size: NA; d_call: NA; j_call: TRBJ1-1; v_call: TRBV30; cdr3_length: 13; cdr3_aa: CAWSVASGGMAFF; cdr3_nt: TGTGCCTGGAGTGTAGCCAGCGGGGGAATGGCTTTCTTT
clone_size: once; d_call: NA; j_call: TRBJ2-3; v_call: TRBV29-1; cdr3_length: 15; cdr3_aa: CSVVLGAALTDTQYF; cdr3_nt: TGCAGCGTCGTTTTGGGGGCAGCATTAACAGATACGCAGTATTTT
clone_size: NA; d_call: NA; j_call: TRBJ1-2; v_call: TRBV28; cdr3_length: 14; cdr3_aa: CASSLAAASGGYTF; cdr3_nt: TGTGCCAGCAGTTTGGCGGCAGCCTCTGGAGGCTACACCTTC
clone_size: NA; d_call: NA; j_call: TRBJ1-2; v_call: TRBV19; cdr3_length: 13; cdr3_aa: CASSIRLGYGYTF; cdr3_nt: TGTGCCAGTAGTATCAGACTCGGGTATGGCTACACCTTC
clone_size: NA; d_call: TRBD1; j_call: TRBJ2-7; v_call: TRBV6-5; cdr3_length: 15; cdr3_aa: CASSAFSSGGNEQYF; cdr3_nt: TGTGCCAGCAGTGCCTTTTCCTCAGGGGGCAACGAGCAGTACTTC
clone_size: NA; d_call: TRBD2; j_call: TRBJ2-3; v_call: TRBV28; cdr3_length: 12; cdr3_aa: CASRLAGGGQYF; cdr3_nt: TGTGCCAGCAGGTTAGCGGGGGGAGGGCAGTATTTT
clone_size: NA; d_call: NA; j_call: TRBJ1-5; v_call: TRBV7-9; cdr3_length: 15; cdr3_aa: CASSLAANSNQPQHF; cdr3_nt: TGTGCCAGCAGCTTAGCAGCGAATAGCAATCAGCCCCAGCATTTT
clone_size: once; d_call: NA; j_call: TRBJ2-5; v_call: TRBV28; cdr3_length: 12; cdr3_aa: CASSSFRETQYF; cdr3_nt: TGTGCCAGCAGTTCCTTTAGAGAGACCCAGTACTTC
clone_size: NA; d_call: NA; j_call: TRBJ2-3; v_call: TRBV5-4; cdr3_length: 14; cdr3_aa: CASSLVGRGDTQYF; cdr3_nt: TGTGCCAGCAGCTTGGTTGGTAGGGGGGATACGCAGTATTTT
clone_size: once; d_call: NA; j_call: TRBJ1-1; v_call: TRBV30; cdr3_length: 14; cdr3_aa: CAWSSQTENTEAFF; cdr3_nt: TGTGCCTGGAGTAGTCAGACTGAAAACACTGAAGCTTTCTTT
clone_size: NA; d_call: NA; j_call: TRBJ1-3; v_call: TRBV15; cdr3_length: 14; cdr3_aa: CATSRDRDGNTIYF; cdr3_nt: TGTGCCACCAGCAGAGACAGGGATGGAAACACCATATATTTT
clone_size: NA; d_call: TRBD2; j_call: TRBJ2-2; v_call: TRBV7-9; cdr3_length: 17; cdr3_aa: CASRGQRENKNTGELFF; cdr3_nt: TGTGCCAGCAGAGGCCAGCGGGAGAATAAAAACACCGGGGAGCTGTTTTTT
clone_size: NA; d_call: TRBD1; j_call: TRBJ2-2; v_call: TRBV25-1; cdr3_length: 16; cdr3_aa: CASSEASGTGTGELFF; cdr3_nt: TGTGCCAGCAGTGAGGCGAGCGGGACAGGGACCGGGGAGCTGTTTTTT